The clone carrying this T cell receptor beta chain showed up just a few times. The antigen is undetermined. Looked up from germline, CDR1 is WSHSY and CDR2 is SAAADI. The CDR3 contains 12 residues. The V and J ends lost 6 bases and 9 bases respectively, with 15 bases between them. The data derive from a study of cytomegalovirus exposure and HLA in healthy donors. Overall study findings and caveats: HLA alleles showed associations with 15,000 to 20,000 TCR beta sequences in a later analysis, at a 0.05 false discovery rate. The study found most TCR sequences rare, yet found some public TCRs in many donors.

The PCR employed 60 Vbeta primers together with 13 Jbeta primers. Authors' processing steps: Around 10 million shared chains were among tens of millions of unique TCR beta chains counted in a later analysis. The data were produced by immunoSEQ multiplex PCR, yet TCRdb's version contains in-frame clones alone and is incomplete. Clone size and the V and J calls come from that table; the DNA yielded D and trimming. Among 200,000 to 250,000 clones listed, roughly 79% were seen once. The sample was PBMCs. J is TRBJ2-7 and V is TRBV10-2; D gene uncertain. This TCR was recovered from a woman aged 40 to 50 in good health and CMV-seronegative. The CDR3 sequence is CASRTDSLGQYF. The CDR3 nucleotides are TGCGCCAGCAGGACCGACTCCCTCGGGCAGTACTTC.